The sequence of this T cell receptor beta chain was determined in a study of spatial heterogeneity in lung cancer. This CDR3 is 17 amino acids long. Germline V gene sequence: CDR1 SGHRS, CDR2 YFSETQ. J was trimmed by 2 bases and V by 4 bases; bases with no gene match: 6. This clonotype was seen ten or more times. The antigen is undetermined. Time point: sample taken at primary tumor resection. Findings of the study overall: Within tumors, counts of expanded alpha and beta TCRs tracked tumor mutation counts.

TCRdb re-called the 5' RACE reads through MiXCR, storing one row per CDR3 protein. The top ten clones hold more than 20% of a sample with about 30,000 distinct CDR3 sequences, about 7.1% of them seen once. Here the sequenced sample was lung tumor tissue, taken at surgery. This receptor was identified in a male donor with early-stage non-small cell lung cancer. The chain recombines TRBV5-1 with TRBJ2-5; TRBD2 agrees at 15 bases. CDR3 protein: CASSAGTSGGQQETQYF. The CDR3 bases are TGCGCCAGCAGCGCCGGGACTAGCGGGGGGCAACAAGAGACCCAGTACTTC.